This T cell receptor (beta chain) derives from a study of T-cell reconstitution after alpha-beta-depleted transplantation in children. This clonotype showed up many times. Trimming took 4 bases from V and 9 from J; bases not matched to a gene: 7. This CDR3 has 14 amino acids. Germline V gene sequence: CDR1 MNHEY, CDR2 SVGEGT. Molecular barcoding with unique molecular identifiers was used for the TCRbeta library. TCRdb itself ran the PCR reads through MiXCR, one entry per CDR3 protein. The repertoire includes approximately 590,000 distinct CDR3 sequences, more than 9% of them detected once, and 3.5% to 5% sits in the top ten.

This sequence originates from a human donor who donated a stem cell graft to a child with acute myeloid leukemia. The sequences come from PBMCs from the stem cell graft donor, collected from the stem cell graft. The V call is TRBV6-2 or TRBV6-3, the J call TRBJ2-1; TRBD2 matches 9 bases. CDR3 nucleotides: TGTGCCAGCAGTTCTAGCGGGATAGGGGGTGAGCAGTTCTTC. It yields the protein CASSSSGIGGEQFF.